This is a list of T cell receptor beta chains from one sample in a study of T cell responses to AZD1222 COVID-19 vaccine. Profiling relied on immunoSEQ multiplex PCR, and the TCRdb table lists in-frame clones only, not all of them. In the table there are approximately 180,000 clones, approximately 90% of which are singletons. The sample in question was peripheral blood, obtained on day 0 of AZD1222 vaccination. Receptors originate from an adult in good health. Both conserved end residues are part of each CDR3. The D gene is left open where the match is weak. Clone size is not always given. Where it is, it says once, few, many or a class for expanded clones.

abundance	d_gene	v_gene	len	j_gene	CDR3aa	CDR3nt
NA	TRBD1	TRBV11-1	15	TRBJ2-6	CASSFTSGGSGGLTF	TGTGCCAGCAGCTTCACGTCAGGGGGATCAGGGGGCCTGACTTTC
NA	NA	TRBV2	14	TRBJ1-5	CASSDWSRDQPQHF	TGTGCCAGCAGTGATTGGTCTAGGGATCAGCCCCAGCATTTT
NA	TRBD2	TRBV6-5	15	TRBJ2-5	CASSYGGGPGETQYF	TGTGCCAGCAGTTACGGGGGAGGGCCGGGAGAGACCCAGTACTTC
NA	NA	TRBV3-1/TRBV3-2	16	TRBJ2-1	CASSQDTAGRYNEQFF	TGTGCCAGCAGCCAAGATACCGCGGGACGATACAATGAGCAGTTCTTC
NA	NA	TRBV14	13	TRBJ1-6	CASSQHDGGPLHF	TGTGCCAGCAGCCAACACGACGGAGGACCCCTCCACTTT
NA	TRBD2	TRBV9	17	TRBJ2-3	CASSVATGLAGLDTQYF	TGTGCCAGCAGCGTAGCTACCGGTCTAGCGGGACTGGATACGCAGTATTTT
NA	NA	TRBV28	15	TRBJ1-5	CASSLQLYSNQPQHF	TGTGCCAGCAGTTTACAGTTATATAGCAATCAGCCCCAGCATTTT
NA	NA	TRBV18	12	TRBJ2-5	CASSPDIETQYF	TGTGCCAGCTCACCGGATATAGAGACCCAGTACTTC
NA	TRBD2	TRBV18	17	TRBJ2-2	CASSPPLAGGYTGELFF	TGTGCCAGCTCACCACCCCTAGCGGGAGGGTACACCGGGGAGCTGTTTTTT
NA	NA	TRBV2	11	TRBJ1-5	CASTLKGAQHF	TGTGCCAGCACTTTAAAGGGGGCCCAGCATTTT
NA	TRBD1	TRBV3-1/TRBV3-2	14	TRBJ1-2	CASSQVEGARGYTF	TGTGCCAGCAGCCAAGTCGAGGGGGCGCGGGGCTACACCTTC
NA	NA	TRBV29-1	14	TRBJ1-2	CSVGSLTGAFGYTF	TGCAGCGTTGGTTCCCTCACGGGAGCTTTTGGCTACACCTTC
NA	NA	TRBV6-5	16	TRBJ2-3	CASIYSWQVSTDTQYF	TGTGCCAGCATCTACTCCTGGCAGGTTAGCACAGATACGCAGTATTTT
NA	NA	TRBV12-3/TRBV12-4	12	TRBJ1-2	CASSPGAYGYTF	TGTGCCAGCAGCCCAGGGGCCTATGGCTACACCTTC
once	NA	TRBV6-5	13	TRBJ1-2	CASRELGLYGYTF	TGTGCCAGCAGGGAGCTGGGACTTTATGGCTACACCTTC
few	NA	TRBV18	14	TRBJ2-7	CASSPPGKGSEQYF	TGTGCCAGCTCACCACCAGGGAAAGGTTCCGAGCAGTACTTC
NA	NA	TRBV2	14	TRBJ1-1	CASVVENFNTEAFF	TGTGCCAGCGTGGTGGAGAACTTTAACACTGAAGCTTTCTTT
once	NA	TRBV29-1	11	TRBJ1-1	CSGEGNTEAFF	TGCAGCGGGGAGGGGAACACTGAAGCTTTCTTT
NA	NA	TRBV29-1	15	TRBJ1-1	CSWHRRGIMNTEAFF	TGCAGCTGGCACAGGAGGGGCATCATGAACACTGAAGCTTTCTTT
NA	TRBD1	TRBV11-2	16	TRBJ1-5	CASSSEGGFSNQPQHF	TGTGCCAGCAGCTCGGAAGGGGGCTTTAGCAATCAGCCCCAGCATTTT
NA	NA	TRBV11-1	12	TRBJ2-3	CASNRLPDTQYF	TGTGCCAGCAACCGACTCCCAGATACGCAGTATTTT
NA	NA	TRBV28	14	TRBJ1-2	CASQFIGGDGGYTF	TGTGCCAGCCAGTTTATAGGAGGGGACGGAGGCTACACCTTC
NA	TRBD1	TRBV11-3	14	TRBJ1-1	CASSLTGGNTEAFF	TGTGCCAGCAGTTTGACAGGGGGGAACACTGAAGCTTTCTTT
NA	TRBD1	TRBV12-5	16	TRBJ1-2	CASGSTGTANNYGYTF	TGTGCTAGTGGTTCGACCGGGACAGCCAATAACTATGGCTACACCTTC
NA	NA	TRBV2	13	TRBJ2-1	CASQRAGYNEQFF	TGTGCCAGCCAACGGGCCGGTTACAATGAGCAGTTCTTC
NA	TRBD2	TRBV10-3	16	TRBJ2-3	CAIRWTSGSSTDTQYF	TGTGCCATCAGATGGACTAGCGGGAGTAGCACAGATACGCAGTATTTT
NA	NA	TRBV19	15	TRBJ2-4	CASSGAGLAKNIQYF	TGTGCCAGTAGTGGGGCTGGGTTAGCCAAAAACATTCAGTACTTC
NA	NA	TRBV5-1	15	TRBJ2-1	CASSPQAGSLNEQFF	TGCGCCAGCAGCCCACAGGCGGGTAGTCTCAATGAGCAGTTCTTC
NA	NA	TRBV5-6	14	TRBJ1-1	CASSFAQRNTEAFF	TGTGCCAGCAGCTTCGCACAGAGGAACACTGAAGCTTTCTTT
NA	NA	TRBV7-9	13	TRBJ1-4	CASSLWADEKLFF	TGTGCCAGCAGCCTGTGGGCGGATGAAAAACTGTTTTTT
NA	TRBD1	TRBV7-2	14	TRBJ2-7	CASSQTTGYHEQYF	TGTGCCAGCAGCCAGACGACAGGGTATCACGAGCAGTACTTC
NA	NA	TRBV6-1	15	TRBJ1-3	CASSEQGRKGNTIYF	TGTGCCAGCAGTGAACAGGGAAGAAAAGGAAACACCATATATTTT
NA	NA	TRBV4-2	16	TRBJ1-1	CASSQVMTGGWTEAFF	TGTGCCAGCAGCCAAGTTATGACAGGAGGATGGACTGAAGCTTTCTTT
NA	TRBD1	TRBV9	15	TRBJ1-6	CASSPRGQGNSPLHF	TGTGCCAGCAGCCCCCGGGGACAGGGTAATTCACCCCTCCACTTT
NA	NA	TRBV9	13	TRBJ1-2	CASSVVREDSYTF	TGTGCCAGCAGCGTAGTCCGGGAAGACAGCTACACCTTC
once	NA	TRBV5-6	14	TRBJ2-7	CASSLGGGTYEQYF	TGTGCCAGCAGCCTTGGAGGTGGAACCTACGAGCAGTACTTC
NA	TRBD1	TRBV14	14	TRBJ1-2	CASSTRTGGFGYTF	TGTGCCAGCAGCACTCGGACAGGGGGTTTTGGCTACACCTTC
NA	TRBD2	TRBV6-7	16	TRBJ2-3	CASSYSYPGGTDTQYF	TGTGCCAGCAGTTACTCCTATCCGGGGGGGACAGATACGCAGTATTTT
NA	TRBD1	TRBV7-9	14	TRBJ2-7	CASSSQGASYEQYF	TGTGCCAGCAGCTCTCAGGGGGCGTCTTACGAGCAGTACTTC
NA	TRBD2	TRBV10-2	17	TRBJ2-3	CASRQTGTSGSTDTQYF	TGCGCCAGCAGACAGACCGGGACTAGCGGTAGCACAGATACGCAGTATTTT
NA	TRBD2	TRBV28	15	TRBJ2-1	CASSYGTSRNNEQFF	TGTGCCAGCAGCTACGGGACTAGCAGAAACAATGAGCAGTTCTTC
NA	TRBD1	TRBV19	14	TRBJ2-7	CASSILAGGYEQYF	TGTGCCAGTAGTATACTGGCAGGGGGCTACGAGCAGTACTTC
NA	TRBD1	TRBV19	17	TRBJ2-7	CASSPGQGASGINEQYF	TGTGCCAGTAGCCCGGGACAGGGGGCGTCGGGCATCAACGAGCAGTACTTC
NA	NA	TRBV7-9	14	TRBJ1-2	CASTASGWHYGYTF	TGTGCCAGCACCGCTTCCGGGTGGCACTATGGCTACACCTTC
NA	NA	TRBV19	12	TRBJ2-1	CASSQEVGEQFF	TGTGCCAGTAGTCAAGAGGTAGGTGAGCAGTTCTTC
NA	NA	TRBV11-2	13	TRBJ1-6	CASSFSWGSPLHF	TGTGCCAGCAGCTTTTCCTGGGGTTCACCCCTCCACTTT
NA	TRBD1	TRBV7-8	17	TRBJ1-5	CASSLATSTGGNQPQHF	TGTGCCAGCAGCTTAGCGACCTCGACAGGGGGGAATCAGCCCCAGCATTTT
NA	TRBD2	TRBV28	15	TRBJ2-2	CASNRGGRNTGELFF	TGTGCCAGCAACCGGGGAGGGCGGAACACCGGGGAGCTGTTTTTT
NA	NA	TRBV9	14	TRBJ1-3	CASSVGSSGNTIYF	TGTGCCAGCAGCGTAGGAAGTTCCGGAAACACCATATATTTT
NA	NA	TRBV5-8	16	TRBJ1-3	CASSLDSFSSGNTIYF	TGTGCCAGCAGCTTGGACAGCTTTAGCTCTGGAAACACCATATATTTT
NA	NA	TRBV18	16	TRBJ2-3	CASSEVRAQGSDTQYF	TGTGCCAGCTCAGAGGTACGGGCACAAGGATCAGATACGCAGTATTTT
NA	TRBD2	TRBV24-1	15	TRBJ2-3	CATSDLRSSGTTQYF	TGTGCCACCAGTGATTTGCGGTCTAGCGGGACTACGCAGTATTTT
once	TRBD2	TRBV10-3	16	TRBJ2-3	CAIRGLAGGPADTQYF	TGTGCCATCAGAGGACTAGCGGGAGGTCCAGCAGATACGCAGTATTTT
NA	NA	TRBV6-5	15	TRBJ2-2	CASSPVTRGSGELFF	TGTGCCAGCTCCCCTGTGACTAGAGGGTCCGGGGAGCTGTTTTTT
NA	NA	TRBV14	13	TRBJ1-4	CASSQATAEKLFF	TGTGCCAGCAGCCAAGCGACAGCTGAAAAACTGTTTTTT
NA	NA	TRBV30	12	TRBJ1-6	CAWSVPDVPLHF	TGTGCCTGGAGTGTACCGGACGTCCCCCTCCACTTT
NA	NA	TRBV27	13	TRBJ1-1	CASRGGGNTEAFF	TGTGCCAGCAGGGGAGGGGGGAACACTGAAGCTTTCTTT
NA	NA	TRBV30	14	TRBJ2-7	CAWRMTSSSYEQYF	TGTGCCTGGAGGATGACTTCCAGCTCCTACGAGCAGTACTTC
many	NA	TRBV9	14	TRBJ2-5	CASSVSGGEETQYF	TGTGCCAGCAGCGTTTCGGGGGGCGAGGAGACCCAGTACTTC